The 22 T cell receptor beta chains below were found in one sample sequenced in a study of blood T cell repertoires in COVID-19. Assay: immunoSEQ multiplex PCR; the TCRdb copy retains only in-frame clones and omits some. The table has 97,000 or so clones, roughly nine tenths seen once. What was sequenced was peripheral blood. Source of these receptors: a middle-aged man with acute or convalescent COVID-19.

DNA of the CDR3: TGTGCCAGCACCCCTTCCGGGCTAGCGGGAGGCCAGTACTTC. Protein sequence: CASTPSGLAGGQYF. This rearrangement joins TRBV6-5 to TRBJ2-5; 11 bases agree with TRBD2. There are 14 residues in the CDR3. Losses at the gene ends were 7 bases for V and 10 bases for J; bases not matched to a gene: 11. The germline gives CDR1 MNHEY, CDR2 SVGAGI.

The sample holds one count of this clone. The chain couples TRBV10-3 to TRBJ2-3; 12 bases match TRBD2. CDR3 length equals 17 residues. CDR1 is ENHRY and CDR2 is SYGVKD in the germline V gene. Trimming removed 2 bases from V and 5 bases from J; junction bases left unmatched: 8. CDR3 bases: TGTGCCATCAGTGAGCTAGCGGGAGGGCCATGGGAAGATACGCAGTATTTT. It translates to CAISELAGGPWEDTQYF.

The chain employs TRBV6-5 and TRBJ2-1, with D maybe TRBD2 (5 bases). This CDR3 comprises 15 residues. Trimming took 6 bases from V and 0 from J, leaving 12 bases between them. The germline V gene encodes CDR1 MNHEY and CDR2 SVGAGI. CDR3 sequence reads: CASSLVGSSYNEQFF. The CDR3 DNA sequence: TGTGCCAGCAGCCTGGTTGGGAGCTCCTACAATGAGCAGTTCTTC.

CDR3 DNA: TGTGCCAGCAGCCGACAGGGGCCATCCTACGAGCAGTACTTC. Its translation is CASSRQGPSYEQYF. This chain links TRBV5-5 with TRBJ2-7; 8 nucleotides match TRBD1. Germline CDR1 is SGHKS and CDR2 is YYEKEE (reference sequence). CDR3 length equals 14 residues. The V gene end was trimmed by 4 bases and the J gene end by 1 base; junction bases not matched to a gene: 4.

This rearrangement joins TRBV12-3 or TRBV12-4 to TRBJ1-1; 8 bases are a match to TRBD1. V gave up 8 bases and J gave up 14 bases; unmatched junction bases: 10. CDR3 length equals 11 residues. CDR3 in DNA: TGTGCCAGCGGGCGGCGGACAGGGAACTTCTTT. It yields the protein CASGRRTGNFF.

V gene TRBV9 combines with J gene TRBJ2-5; 7 bases are a match to TRBD2. Germline CDR1 SGDLS, CDR2 YYNGEE. This CDR3 has 16 amino acids. V lost 4 bases and J lost 5; bases outside the gene matches: 14. CDR3 bases: TGTGCCAGCAGCTATTTGGGGGGGAGGGCCTTGGAGACCCAGTACTTC. It yields the protein CASSYLGGRALETQYF.

The chain uses TRBV7-2 and TRBJ2-7, with 11 bases fitting TRBD2. Germline CDR1 is SGHTA and CDR2 is FQGNSA. The CDR3 sequence is 14 residues long. V was pared by 5 bases and J by 3 bases, with 3 bases of the junction left unmatched. CDR3 sequence (DNA): TGTGCCAGCAGCCGTAGCGGGAGGGTCTACGAGCAGTACTTC. This gives the protein CASSRSGRVYEQYF.

This clone appeared a few times. The CDR3 sequence: CASRLTGSYGYTF. As DNA, the CDR3 is TGTGCCAGCAGGCTTACAGGGAGCTATGGCTACACCTTC. The rearrangement uses TRBV6-5 and TRBJ1-2; TRBD1 is a possible D gene (6 bases). CDR1 and CDR2 from the germline V gene are MNHEY and SVGAGI. The CDR3 loop spans 13 amino acids. Trimming left V 6 bases short and J 4 bases short, with 12 bases between.

The rearrangement uses TRBV2 and TRBJ1-6; D remains ambiguous. This CDR3 contains 14 residues. Germline loops: CDR1 SNHLY, CDR2 FYNNEI. Trimming shortened V by 7 bases and J by 7 bases, and 14 bases separated the two germline ends. For the CDR3, the DNA is TGTGCCAGCACTGCAGAGAGGCTAAATTCACCCCTCCACTTT. Its protein product is CASTAERLNSPLHF.

The chain combines TRBV2 with TRBJ2-7; 11 nucleotides agree with TRBD2. The CDR3 totals 16 residues. From germline, CDR1 is SNHLY and CDR2 FYNNEI. V shed 5 bases, J shed 7 bases, and the junction held 13 bases outside the gene matches. The CDR3 DNA reads as TGTGCCAGCAGTAAAGGACTAGCGGGTACGGACGTGGAGCAGTACTTC. Protein sequence: CASSKGLAGTDVEQYF.

The chain links TRBV4-1 to TRBJ2-7, with a possible D match to TRBD1 (6 bases). This CDR3 comprises 15 residues. CDR1 and CDR2 (germline): MGHRA, YSYEKL. Trimming cost V 1 base and J 6 bases, with 16 bases left between them. The CDR3 here is CASSQVEQGSGEQYF. The CDR3 coding sequence is TGCGCCAGCAGCCAAGTTGAGCAGGGGAGCGGCGAGCAGTACTTC.

The sample holds one count of this clone. This rearrangement joins TRBV19 to TRBJ2-5; the D is unclear. CDR3 length equals 16 residues. The V end was cut by 3 bases, the J end by 2 bases, with 16 bases between. Looked up from germline, CDR1 is LNHDA and CDR2 is SQIVND (reference sequence). The CDR3 DNA reads as TGTGCCAGTAGTATGTGGCGCAGTGGAGCTCAAGAGACCCAGTACTTC. As protein: CASSMWRSGAQETQYF.

This chain connects TRBV19 to TRBJ2-4, with D tentatively TRBD2 (6 bases). The V gene lost 3 bases and the J gene lost 1 base, with 22 bases spanning the gap. Germline loops: CDR1 LNHDA, CDR2 SQIVND (reference sequence). The CDR3 extends over 19 amino acids. CDR3 amino acids: CASSMALSLGGLAKNIQYF. CDR3 DNA: TGTGCCAGTAGTATGGCCCTTTCGTTGGGAGGCCTCGCCAAAAACATTCAGTACTTC.

This clone was seen a single time. V gene TRBV24-1 combines with J gene TRBJ2-2, with D maybe TRBD2 (6 bases). CDR3 length: 15 residues. Germline CDR1 KGHDR, CDR2 SFDVKD. V lost 4 bases and J lost 5, with 13 bases in between. The CDR3 region is CATSDAGQRTGELFF. DNA of the CDR3: TGTGCCACCAGTGACGCGGGGCAGCGGACCGGGGAGCTGTTTTTT.

The gene calls are TRBV5-1 and TRBJ2-1; 12 nucleotides agree with TRBD1. Per germline, CDR1 SGHRS and CDR2 YFSETQ. The ends lost 3 bases at V and 3 bases at J; junction bases unmatched: 4. This CDR3 has 16 residues. The CDR3 DNA reads TGCGCCAGCAGCTCCGGGACAGGGGGCGTCTACAATGAGCAGTTCTTC. As protein: CASSSGTGGVYNEQFF. The variable domain in full, completed from reference TRBV5-1 and TRBJ2-1, reads KAGVTQTPRYLIKTRGQQVTLSCSPISGHRSVSWYQQTPGQGLQFLFEYFSETQRNKGNFPGRFSGRQFSNSRSEMNVSTLELGDSALYLCASSSGTGGVYNEQFFGPGTRLTVL.

This sequence joins TRBV6-5 and TRBJ1-1, with 10 bases matching TRBD1. Per the germline V gene, CDR1 is MNHEY and CDR2 is SVGAGI. The CDR3 sequence is 14 residues long. The ends lost 6 bases at V and 3 bases at J; junction bases unmatched: 4. The CDR3 region has the DNA TGTGCCAGCAGCCGCGACAGGGGGCACACTGAAGCTTTCTTT. It is translated as CASSRDRGHTEAFF.

The chain carries TRBV9 and TRBJ1-4; D call uncertain. The CDR3 runs to 13 residues. Germline CDR1 is SGDLS and CDR2 is YYNGEE. V was cut by 4 bases and J by 5 bases, with 9 bases left in between. Here the CDR3 reads CASSSRANEKLFF. The CDR3 DNA reads as TGTGCCAGCAGCTCGAGGGCGAATGAAAAACTGTTTTTT.

This sequence joins TRBV6-6 and TRBJ2-1; 10 bases line up with TRBD2. The trim removed 2 bases at V and 5 bases at J, leaving 6 bases unmatched. Germline V gene lookup returns CDR1 MNHNY and CDR2 SVGAGI (reference sequence). This CDR3 comprises 16 residues. The CDR3 region has the DNA TGTGCCAGCAGTTACCATCAGCGGGAGGGGAACAATGAGCAGTTCTTC. Translating it yields CASSYHQREGNNEQFF.

This clone was counted a single time. The J gene is TRBJ2-2, the V gene TRBV24-1, with TRBD2 identical over 9 bases. This CDR3 contains 15 residues. The junction had 8 bases not matched to a gene; V was cut back by 7 bases and J by 6 bases. Germline-derived CDR1 and CDR2 are KGHDR and SFDVKD. As DNA, the CDR3 is TGTGCCACCAGCCCCCGGGCGGGAGGGCCCGGGGAGCTGTTTTTT. As protein: CATSPRAGGPGELFF.

The chain recombines TRBV19 with TRBJ2-5; TRBD1 might be the D (6 bases). The CDR3 consists of 15 residues. Deletions cut 6 bases from V and 1 base from J, with 15 bases between. CDR1 LNHDA and CDR2 SQIVND come from the germline V gene (reference sequence). The CDR3 is CASRKKMTGQETQYF. CDR3 coding DNA: TGTGCCAGTAGAAAAAAAATGACAGGCCAAGAGACCCAGTACTTC.

This chain uses TRBV30 with TRBJ1-1; TRBD1 is a possible D gene (6 bases). V shed 3 bases and J shed 1 base, with 18 bases lying between them. The CDR3 contains 16 residues. CDR1 and CDR2 (germline): GTSNPN, SVGIG (reference sequence). The CDR3 protein is CAWSAKRQVPNTEAFF. DNA of the CDR3: TGTGCCTGGAGCGCAAAACGACAGGTCCCGAACACTGAAGCTTTCTTT. The full variable domain, with the rest looked up from reference TRBV30 and TRBJ1-1, is SQTIHQWPATLVQPVGSPLSLECTVEGTSNPNLYWYRQAAGRGLQLLFYSVGIGQISSEVPQNLSASRPQDRQFILSSKKLLLSDSGFYLCAWSAKRQVPNTEAFFGQGTRLTVV.

The V call is TRBV5-4, the J call TRBJ1-3; 11 nucleotides match TRBD1. The J segment lost 0 bases and the V segment lost 10 bases, leaving 0 bases of the junction unmatched. This CDR3 contains 13 residues. CDR1 is SGHNT, CDR2 YYREEE, per germline (reference sequence). CDR3 in amino acids: CAGQGASGNTIYF. The CDR3 DNA reads TGTGCCGGACAGGGGGCCTCTGGAAACACCATATATTTT.